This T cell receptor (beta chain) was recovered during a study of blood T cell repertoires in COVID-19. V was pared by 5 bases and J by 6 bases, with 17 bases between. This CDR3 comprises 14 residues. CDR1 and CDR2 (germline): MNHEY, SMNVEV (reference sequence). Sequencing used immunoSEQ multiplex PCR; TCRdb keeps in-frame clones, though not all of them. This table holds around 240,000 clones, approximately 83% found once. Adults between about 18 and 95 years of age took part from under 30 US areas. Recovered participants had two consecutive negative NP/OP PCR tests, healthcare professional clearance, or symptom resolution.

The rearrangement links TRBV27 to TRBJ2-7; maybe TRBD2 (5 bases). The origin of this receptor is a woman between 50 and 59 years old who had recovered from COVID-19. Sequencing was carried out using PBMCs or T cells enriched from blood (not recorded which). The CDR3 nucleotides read TGTGCCAGCAGTGCGAGGGATTATTCCCCCGAGCAGTACTTC. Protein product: CASSARDYSPEQYF.